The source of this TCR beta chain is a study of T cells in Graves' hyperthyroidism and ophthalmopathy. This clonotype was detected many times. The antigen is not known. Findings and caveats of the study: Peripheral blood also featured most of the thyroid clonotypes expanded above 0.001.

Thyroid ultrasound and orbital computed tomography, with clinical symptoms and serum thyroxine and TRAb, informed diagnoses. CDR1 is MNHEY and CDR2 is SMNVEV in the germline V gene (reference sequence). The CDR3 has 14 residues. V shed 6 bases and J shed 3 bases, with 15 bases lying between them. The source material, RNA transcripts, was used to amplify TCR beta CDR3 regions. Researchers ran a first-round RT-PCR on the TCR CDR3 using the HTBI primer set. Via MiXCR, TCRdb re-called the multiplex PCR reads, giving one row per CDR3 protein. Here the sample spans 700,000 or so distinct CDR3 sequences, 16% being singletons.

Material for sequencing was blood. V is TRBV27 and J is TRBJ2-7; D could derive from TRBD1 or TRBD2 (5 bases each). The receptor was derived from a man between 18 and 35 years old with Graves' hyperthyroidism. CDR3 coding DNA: TGTGCCAGCAGCCCTCGGGGCGGGTACTACGAGCAGTACTTC. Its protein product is CASSPRGGYYEQYF.